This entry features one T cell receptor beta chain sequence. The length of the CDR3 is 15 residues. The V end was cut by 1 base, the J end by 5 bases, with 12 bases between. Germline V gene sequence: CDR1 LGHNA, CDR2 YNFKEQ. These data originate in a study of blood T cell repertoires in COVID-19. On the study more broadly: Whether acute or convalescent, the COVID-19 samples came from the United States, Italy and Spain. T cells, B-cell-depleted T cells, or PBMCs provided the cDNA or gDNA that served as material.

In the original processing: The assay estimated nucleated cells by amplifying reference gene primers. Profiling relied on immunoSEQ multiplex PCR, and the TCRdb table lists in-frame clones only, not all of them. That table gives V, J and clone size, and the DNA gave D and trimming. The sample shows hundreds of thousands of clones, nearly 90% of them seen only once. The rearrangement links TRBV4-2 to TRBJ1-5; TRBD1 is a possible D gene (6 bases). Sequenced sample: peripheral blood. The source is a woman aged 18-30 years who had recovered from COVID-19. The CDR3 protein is CASSQAGGGDQPQHF. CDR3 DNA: TGTGCCAGCAGCCAAGCCGGGGGGGGCGATCAGCCCCAGCATTTT.